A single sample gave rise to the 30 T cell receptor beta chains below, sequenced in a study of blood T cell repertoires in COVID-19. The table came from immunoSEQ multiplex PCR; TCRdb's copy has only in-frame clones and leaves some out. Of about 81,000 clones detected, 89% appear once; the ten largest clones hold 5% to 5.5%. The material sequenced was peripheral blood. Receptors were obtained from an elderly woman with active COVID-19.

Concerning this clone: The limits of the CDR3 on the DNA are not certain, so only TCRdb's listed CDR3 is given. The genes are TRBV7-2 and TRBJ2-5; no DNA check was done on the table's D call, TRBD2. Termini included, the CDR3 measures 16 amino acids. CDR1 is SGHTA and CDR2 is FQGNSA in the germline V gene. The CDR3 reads CASSVHSGSFLETQYF.

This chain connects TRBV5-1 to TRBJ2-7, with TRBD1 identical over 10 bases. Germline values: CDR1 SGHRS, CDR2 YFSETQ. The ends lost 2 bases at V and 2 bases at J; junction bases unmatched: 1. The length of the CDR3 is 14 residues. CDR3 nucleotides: TGCGCCAGCAGCTTCGGGACAGGGGCCTACGAGCAGTACTTC. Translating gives CASSFGTGAYEQYF.

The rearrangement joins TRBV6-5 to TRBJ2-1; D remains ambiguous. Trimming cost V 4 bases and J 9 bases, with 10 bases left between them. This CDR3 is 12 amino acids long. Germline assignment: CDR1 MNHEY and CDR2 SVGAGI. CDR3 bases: TGTGCCAGCAGTTTCCCAGGTGGTGAGCAGTTCTTC. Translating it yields CASSFPGGEQFF.

The CDR3 spells CASSLLGTGKTGELFF. CDR3 bases: TGTGCCAGCAGCCTTCTCGGGACAGGGAAAACCGGGGAGCTGTTTTTT. The chain is built from TRBV7-2 and TRBJ2-2; 9 nucleotides align to TRBD1. Germline V gene lookup returns CDR1 SGHTA and CDR2 FQGNSA. The CDR3 spans 16 residues. J gave up 5 bases and V 5 bases, and 9 bases lay outside the gene matches.

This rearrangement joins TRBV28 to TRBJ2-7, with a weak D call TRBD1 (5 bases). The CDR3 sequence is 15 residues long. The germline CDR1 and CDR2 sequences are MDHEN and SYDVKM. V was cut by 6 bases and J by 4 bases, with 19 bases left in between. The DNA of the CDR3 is TGTGCCAGCAGATACAACCATGCTAGGGGATACGAGCAGTACTTC. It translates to CASRYNHARGYEQYF.

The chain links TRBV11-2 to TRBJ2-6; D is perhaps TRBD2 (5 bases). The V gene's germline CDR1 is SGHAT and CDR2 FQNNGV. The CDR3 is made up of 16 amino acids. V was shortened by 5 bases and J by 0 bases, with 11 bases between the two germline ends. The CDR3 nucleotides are TGTGCCAGCAGCCTGACTACTAGCTCTGGGGCCAACGTCCTGACTTTC. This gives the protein CASSLTTSSGANVLTF.

The CDR3 loop reads CASSQDMGTGRDTEAFF. CDR3 nucleotide sequence: TGCGCCAGCAGCCAAGATATGGGGACAGGGAGGGACACTGAAGCTTTCTTT. The chain couples TRBV4-3 to TRBJ1-1; 9 bases map to TRBD1. Germline V gene sequence: CDR1 LGHNA, CDR2 YSLEER. Trimming took 0 bases from V and 3 from J; bases not matched to a gene: 8. The CDR3 extends over 17 amino acids.

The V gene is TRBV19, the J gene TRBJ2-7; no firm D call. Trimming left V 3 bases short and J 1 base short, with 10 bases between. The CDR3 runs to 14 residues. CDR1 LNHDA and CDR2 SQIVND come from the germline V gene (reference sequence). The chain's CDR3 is CASSMTEPSYEQYF. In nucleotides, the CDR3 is TGTGCCAGTAGTATGACTGAGCCTTCCTACGAGCAGTACTTC.

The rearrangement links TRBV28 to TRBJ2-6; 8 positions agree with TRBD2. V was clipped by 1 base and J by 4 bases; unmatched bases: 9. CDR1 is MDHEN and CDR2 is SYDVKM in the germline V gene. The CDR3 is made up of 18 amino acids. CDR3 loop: CASSLSGGRWSGANVLTF. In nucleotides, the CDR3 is TGTGCCAGCAGTTTATCGGGAGGGCGTTGGTCGGGGGCCAACGTCCTGACTTTC.

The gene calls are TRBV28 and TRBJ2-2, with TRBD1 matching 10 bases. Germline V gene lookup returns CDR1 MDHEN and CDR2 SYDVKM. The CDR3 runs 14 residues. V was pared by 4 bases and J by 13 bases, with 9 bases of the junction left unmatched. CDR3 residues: CASSSTGQGMGLFF. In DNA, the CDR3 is TGTGCCAGCAGTTCCACGGGACAGGGGATGGGGCTGTTTTTT.

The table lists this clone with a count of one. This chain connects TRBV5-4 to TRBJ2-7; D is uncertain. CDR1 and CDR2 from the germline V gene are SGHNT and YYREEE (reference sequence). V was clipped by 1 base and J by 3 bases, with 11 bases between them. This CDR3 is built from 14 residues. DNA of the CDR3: TGTGCCAGCAGCTTGTACCGAGCTAACTACGAGCAGTACTTC. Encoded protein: CASSLYRANYEQYF. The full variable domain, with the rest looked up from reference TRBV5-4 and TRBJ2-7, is ETGVTQSPTHLIKTRGQQVTLRCSSQSGHNTVSWYQQALGQGPQFIFQYYREEENGRGNFPPRFSGLQFPNYSSELNVNALELDDSALYLCASSLYRANYEQYFGPGTRLTVT.

The CDR3 here is CASSLIGGNTGELFF. CDR3 in DNA: TGTGCCAGCAGCTTAATTGGCGGGAACACCGGGGAGCTGTTTTTT. The V and J genes are TRBV7-2 and TRBJ2-2; the D is unclear. CDR1 is SGHTA and CDR2 is FQGNSA in the germline V gene. Trimming removed 2 bases at V and 1 base at J, with 8 bases between. This CDR3 comprises 15 residues.

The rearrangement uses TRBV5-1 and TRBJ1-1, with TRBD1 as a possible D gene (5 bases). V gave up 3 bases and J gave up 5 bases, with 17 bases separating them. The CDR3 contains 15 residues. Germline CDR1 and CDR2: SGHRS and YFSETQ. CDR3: CASSSGGTLETEAFF. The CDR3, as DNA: TGCGCCAGCAGCTCGGGGGGTACACTTGAGACTGAAGCTTTCTTT.

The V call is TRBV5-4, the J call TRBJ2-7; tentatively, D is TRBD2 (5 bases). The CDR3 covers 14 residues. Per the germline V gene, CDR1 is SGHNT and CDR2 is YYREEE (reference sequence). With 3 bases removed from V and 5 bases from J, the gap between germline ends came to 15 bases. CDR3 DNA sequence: TGTGCCAGCAGCTCCGGCGGGCGAGCTAACGAGCAGTACTTC. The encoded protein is CASSSGGRANEQYF.

CDR3: CASRSLQGVNEQYF. The DNA of the CDR3 is TGTGCCAGCAGGTCCCTACAGGGTGTGAACGAGCAGTACTTC. The chain has TRBV13 and TRBJ2-7, with TRBD1 as a possible D gene (6 bases). In germline, CDR1 is PRHDT, CDR2 FYEKMQ (reference sequence). The germline V and J ends were trimmed by 6 bases and 5 bases, with 17 bases remaining between them. The CDR3 has 14 amino acids.

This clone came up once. The CDR3 protein is CASSYQGARTEAFF. The DNA for the CDR3 is TGTGCCAGCTCATACCAGGGGGCGCGGACTGAAGCTTTCTTT. The V and J genes are TRBV18 and TRBJ1-1; 8 bases align to TRBD1. This CDR3 is 14 amino acids long. V was pared by 5 bases and J by 5 bases, with 7 bases of the junction left unmatched. The germline V gene encodes CDR1 KGHSH and CDR2 LQKENI.

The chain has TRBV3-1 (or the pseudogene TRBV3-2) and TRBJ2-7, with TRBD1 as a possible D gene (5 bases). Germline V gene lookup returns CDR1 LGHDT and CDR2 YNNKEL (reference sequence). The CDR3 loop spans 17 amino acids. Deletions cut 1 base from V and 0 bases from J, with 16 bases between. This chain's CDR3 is CASSQVDGQGSSYEQYF. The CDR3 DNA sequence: TGTGCCAGCAGCCAAGTCGATGGGCAGGGAAGCTCCTACGAGCAGTACTTC.

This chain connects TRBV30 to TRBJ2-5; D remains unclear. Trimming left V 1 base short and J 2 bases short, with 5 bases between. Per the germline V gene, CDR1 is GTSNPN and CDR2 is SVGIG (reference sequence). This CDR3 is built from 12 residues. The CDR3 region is CAWSAGQETQYF. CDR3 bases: TGTGCCTGGAGTGCAGGACAAGAGACCCAGTACTTC.

The CDR3 DNA reads as TGTGCCAGCTCCTCCTCCTACGAGCAGTACTTC. This sequence encodes CASSSSYEQYF. The rearrangement links TRBV27 to TRBJ2-7, with D unresolved. Looked up from germline, CDR1 is MNHEY and CDR2 is SMNVEV (reference sequence). Deletions cut 8 bases from V and 0 bases from J, with 5 bases between. The CDR3 has 11 residues.

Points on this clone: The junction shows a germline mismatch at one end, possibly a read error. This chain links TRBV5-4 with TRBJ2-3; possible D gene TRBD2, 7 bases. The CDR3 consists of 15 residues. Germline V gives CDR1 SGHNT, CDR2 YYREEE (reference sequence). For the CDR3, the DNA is TGTGCCCGCAGTAGGGGGGAGGGCAGGCCAGATACGCAGTATTTT. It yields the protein CARSRGEGRPDTQYF.

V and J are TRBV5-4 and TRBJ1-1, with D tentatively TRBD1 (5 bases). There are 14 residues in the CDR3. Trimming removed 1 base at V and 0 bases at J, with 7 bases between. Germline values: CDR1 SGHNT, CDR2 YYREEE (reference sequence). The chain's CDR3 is CASSLRQMNTEAFF. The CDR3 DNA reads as TGTGCCAGCAGCTTGCGACAGATGAACACTGAAGCTTTCTTT.

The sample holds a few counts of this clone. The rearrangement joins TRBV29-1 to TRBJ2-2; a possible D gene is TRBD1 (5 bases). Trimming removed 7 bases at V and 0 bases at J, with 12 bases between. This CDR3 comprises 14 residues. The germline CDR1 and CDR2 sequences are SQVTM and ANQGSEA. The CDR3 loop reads CSARDFANTGELFF. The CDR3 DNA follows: TGCAGCGCCAGGGATTTCGCGAACACCGGGGAGCTGTTTTTT.

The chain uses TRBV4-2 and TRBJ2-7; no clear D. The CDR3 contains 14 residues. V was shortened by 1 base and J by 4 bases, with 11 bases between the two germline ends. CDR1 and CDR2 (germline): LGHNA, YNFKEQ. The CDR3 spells CASSQASGSYEQYF. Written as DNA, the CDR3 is TGTGCCAGCAGCCAAGCTTCCGGGTCGTACGAGCAGTACTTC.

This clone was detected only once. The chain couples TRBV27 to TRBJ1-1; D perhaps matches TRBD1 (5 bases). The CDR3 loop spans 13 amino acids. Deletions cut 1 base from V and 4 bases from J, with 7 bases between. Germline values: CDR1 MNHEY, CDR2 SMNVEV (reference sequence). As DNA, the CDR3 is TGTGCCAGCAGTTTATGGGGCAGCACTGAAGCTTTCTTT. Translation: CASSLWGSTEAFF.

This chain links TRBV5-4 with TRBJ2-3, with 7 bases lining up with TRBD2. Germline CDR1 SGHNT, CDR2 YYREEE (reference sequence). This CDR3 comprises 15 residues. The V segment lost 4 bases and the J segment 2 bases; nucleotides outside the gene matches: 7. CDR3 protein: CASSLASGATDTQYF. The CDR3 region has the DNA TGTGCCAGCAGCCTAGCAAGCGGGGCCACAGATACGCAGTATTTT.

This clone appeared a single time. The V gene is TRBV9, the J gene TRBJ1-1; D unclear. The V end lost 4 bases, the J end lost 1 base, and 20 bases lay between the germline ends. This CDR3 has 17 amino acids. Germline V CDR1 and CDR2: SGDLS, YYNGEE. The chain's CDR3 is CASSPRSGAGRNTEAFF. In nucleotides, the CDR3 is TGTGCCAGCAGCCCTCGGAGTGGTGCCGGGAGGAACACTGAAGCTTTCTTT.

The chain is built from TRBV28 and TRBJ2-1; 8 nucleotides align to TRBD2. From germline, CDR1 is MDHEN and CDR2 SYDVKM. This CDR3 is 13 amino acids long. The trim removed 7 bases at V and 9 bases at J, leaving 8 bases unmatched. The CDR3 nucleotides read TGTGCCAGCATCGAGCGGGAGAATCGTGAGCAGTTCTTC. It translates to CASIERENREQFF.

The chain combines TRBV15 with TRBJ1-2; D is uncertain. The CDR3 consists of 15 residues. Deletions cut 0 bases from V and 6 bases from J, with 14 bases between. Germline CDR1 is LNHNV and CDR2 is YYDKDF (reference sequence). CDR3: CATSRDLRAPHGYTF. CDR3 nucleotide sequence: TGTGCCACCAGCAGAGATCTGAGGGCTCCGCATGGCTACACCTTC.

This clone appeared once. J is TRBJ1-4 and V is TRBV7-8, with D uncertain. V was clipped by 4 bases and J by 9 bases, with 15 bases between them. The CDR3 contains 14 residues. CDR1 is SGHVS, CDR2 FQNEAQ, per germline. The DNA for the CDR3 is TGTGCCAGCAGCTCCAGAGACATACGAAAAAAACTGTTTTTT. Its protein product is CASSSRDIRKKLFF.

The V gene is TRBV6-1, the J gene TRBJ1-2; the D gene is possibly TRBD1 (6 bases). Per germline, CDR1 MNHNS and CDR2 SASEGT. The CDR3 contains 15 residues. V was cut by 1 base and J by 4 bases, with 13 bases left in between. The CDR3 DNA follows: TGTGCCAGCAGTGAAGAAGGGAGGGGGTTCTATGGCTACACCTTC. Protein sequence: CASSEEGRGFYGYTF.